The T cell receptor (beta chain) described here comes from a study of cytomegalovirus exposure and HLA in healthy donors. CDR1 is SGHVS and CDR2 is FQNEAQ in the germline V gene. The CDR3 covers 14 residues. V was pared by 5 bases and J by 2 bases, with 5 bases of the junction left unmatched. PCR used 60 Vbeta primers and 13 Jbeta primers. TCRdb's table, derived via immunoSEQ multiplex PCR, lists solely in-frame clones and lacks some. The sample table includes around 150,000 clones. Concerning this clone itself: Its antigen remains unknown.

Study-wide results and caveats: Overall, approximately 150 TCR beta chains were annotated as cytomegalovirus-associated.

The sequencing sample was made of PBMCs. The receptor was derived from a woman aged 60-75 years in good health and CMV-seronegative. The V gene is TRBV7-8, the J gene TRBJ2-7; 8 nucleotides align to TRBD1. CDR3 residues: CASSLRQGPYEQYF. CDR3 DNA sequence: TGTGCCAGCAGCCTTCGACAGGGGCCCTACGAGCAGTACTTC. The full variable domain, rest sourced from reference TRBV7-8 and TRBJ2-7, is GAGVSQSPRYKVAKRGQDVALRCDPISGHVSLFWYQQALGQGPEFLTYFQNEAQLDKSGLPSDRFFAERPEGSVSTLKIQRTQQEDSAVYLCASSLRQGPYEQYFGPGTRLTVT.